This TCR beta chain is drawn from a study of cytomegalovirus exposure and HLA in healthy donors (dated by TCRdb to the late 2010s). About the full investigation: In an earlier analysis of several hundred of the donors, under 300 Gb of sequence data and 120 million or so unique TCR beta sequences from about 179 million T cells were reported. An early release that covered some 630 HLA-typed donors contained approximately 300 gigabases of sequencing data and around 80 million unique TCR sequences. Among the roughly 430 genotyped donors, more than 70% belonged to the genetic ancestry cluster associated with self-reported Caucasian donors. The aim of the study was to test whether cataloging public T cell receptors could identify signatures of past pathogen exposure. The study used immunosequencing to profile the T cell repertoires of several hundred subjects and linked those repertoires to cytomegalovirus serostatus. Along with the roughly 670-subject first cohort, a separate validation cohort of over a hundred different subjects was used. To predict cytomegalovirus infection status, the study combined high-throughput TCR immunosequencing, statistical association of individual TCRs with disease status, and machine learning. A later analysis re-analyzed previously published TCR beta repertoires from about 600 donors and added high-resolution HLA genotyping to study TCR occurrence patterns. In the later analysis, no new phenotypic data were used to find candidate immune exposures; instead, reliance was placed on TCR beta sequences and their occurrence across donors. In an earlier analysis of about 590 of the donors, high-throughput TCR beta sequencing was used to judge whether each TCR beta V gene segment behaved as functional or pseudogenic. Donor age, sex, ethnicity and CMV serostatus were compiled alongside the repertoire data. A later genetic analysis used genome-wide SNP genotypes for 398 of the 666 donors, treating that subset as a discovery cohort. All discovery cohort repertoires had been generated using a single sequencing platform. HLA typing included class I and class II loci at four-digit resolution. Typing coverage differed by locus: A, B, C, DRB1 and DQB1 were typed in about 620-630 donors, DQA1 in about 500, DPA1 in 600 to 610, and DPB1 in 450 to 480. About five DR-DQ haplotypes were handled as single units for association and clustering, since linkage in the cohort was strong. On average, around 240,000 unique TCR beta nucleotide sequences were sequenced per donor among about 400 genotyped donors of the cohort, with about 19% of those sequences being non-productive.

From its cysteine to its phenylalanine, the CDR3 spans 16 amino acids. The only DNA kept is the CDR3, 48 bases in frame from the first base. For CDR1 and CDR2, the germline V gene lists SGHAT and FQNNGV. The trim is 5 bases for V and 5 bases for J, with a gap of 18 bases between the germline ends. Library creation used the immunoSEQ multiplex PCR assay. For the multiplex PCR, a mixture combining 60 forward primers for TCR Vbeta segments and 13 reverse primers for TCR Jbeta segments was used. Amplification of the CDR3 region of rearranged TCR beta genes was performed with a multiplex PCR assay on genomic DNA. The Illumina HiSeq System was used to sequence the amplified TCR beta libraries as 87-base-pair reads. For the original study's pipeline: Across the roughly 600 repertoires, a later analysis counted some 80 million unique TCR beta chains, 9 million to 14 million of which were shared by at least two donors. Raw reads were error-corrected and collapsed into unique sequences with a nearest-neighbor algorithm that merged closely related sequences to remove PCR and sequencing errors. CDR3 sequences were aligned to IMGT reference sequences to assign V, D and J gene segments. For a sequence to be retained, a match of at least six nucleotides was required to both a V gene segment and a J gene segment. Rearrangements were classified as productive when the CDR3 lacked stop codons and remained in frame with V and J, and all other rearrangements were classified as non-productive. Following IMGT convention, CDR3 was defined as the stretch from the second conserved V-encoded cysteine up to the conserved J-encoded phenylalanine. The earlier analysis of 450 to 750 of the donors excluded any sequence lacking an unambiguous match to a single V gene segment. An earlier analysis of several hundred of the donors called V segments functional above 56.7% productive rearrangements and segregating when the between-donor standard deviation exceeded 5%. A statistical classification framework was built for diagnosing cytomegalovirus status from the catalog of TCR beta chain sequences. A later analysis assigned V and J genes by comparing TCR nucleotide sequences with IMGT/GENE-DB human TR gene sequences. Using the TCRdist pipeline, a later analysis assigned CDR3 sequences along with most-parsimonious VDJ recombination scenarios. In a later analysis, every TCR beta chain was defined by the combination of its CDR3 amino acid sequence and its V-gene family, and reads without a unique V-gene family were dropped. As a way to deal with suspected cross-contamination and a sequencing artifact, a later analysis dropped hundreds of nucleotide sequences that were highly shared and had low generation probability. In a later analysis, a clonal expansion index for each public chain was calculated from normalized within-repertoire ranks of inferred template counts. Generation probabilities in a later analysis came from a VDJ recombination model fitted to out-of-frame rearrangements, and those results were checked against IGoR. In a later analysis, hypergeometric tests were used to score TCR-TCR, TCR-HLA and TCR-CMV co-occurrence, with a repertoire-size bias correction applied to TCR pairs. A later analysis estimated false discovery rates by permuting HLA or CMV assignments 20 times. In a later analysis, co-occurring TCRs were grouped using DBSCAN, with TCRdist sequence similarity added in when clustering inside HLA-allele-positive subsets. Repertoires with fewer than 30,000 or more than 120,000 public chains, plus five repertoires with anomalous nucleotide sharing, were excluded from co-occurrence clustering. What TCRdb holds here is the immuneACCESS table cut down to in-frame rearrangements. Part of the clones is not present; checked against another copy, under half of the missing clones reflect an unresolved V gene, and the others are unexplained. The D gene and trimming were derived from the DNA, and the V and J assignments and clone size from that table. The sample records under 250,000 clones, roughly 78% of which are singletons. Of the sample, around 0.45% falls within the top ten clones.

Results and caveats for the whole study, not just this receptor: Three of the identified cytomegalovirus-associated TCR beta chains were confirmed in vitro to be specific for cytomegalovirus antigens. The 87-base-pair reads could not distinguish some IMGT-functional V segments, including TRBV6-2 and TRBV6-3, so those segments were excluded. In a later analysis, most CMV-associated TCR beta chains were found to appear HLA-restricted, with HLA associations seemingly driven largely by CMV exposure. Fewer than 20 rarely observed V segments, including chromosome 9 orphons, were excluded from the earlier analysis of several hundred of the donors because counts were too low. A later genetic analysis associated a missense DCLRE1C variant with V-gene and J-gene trimming of TCR beta chains, and an independent cohort replicated the association. According to the authors, the approach could potentially be generalized to other disease states and immunological phenotypes. A later analysis found that HLA-associated TCR beta chains were more clonally expanded and had lower generation probabilities than equally common non-associated chains. The study listed 164 TCR beta chains as associated with cytomegalovirus. A further reported finding was that TCR beta sequences accurately predicted the HLA-A and HLA-B alleles for most subjects in the first cohort. A cluster of highly shared sequence variants was judged likely to represent a technical artifact of the sequencing pipeline. At a false discovery rate of 0.05, a later analysis linked approximately 18,000 TCR beta sequences to specific HLA alleles. According to a later genetic analysis, donors in an Asian-associated ancestry cluster had fewer N-insertions in productive TCRs than the approximately 650-donor mean. In a later analysis, several top co-occurrence clusters were reported to appear linked to parvovirus B19, influenza, CMV and Epstein-Barr virus. Cytomegalovirus status was reported to be diagnosed by the classifier with high specificity and sensitivity in both the original and validation cohorts. Strong co-occurrence of HLA alleles, especially DR and DQ, made assigning TCR associations to individual alleles difficult. In a later analysis, TCR association rates were found to vary across HLA loci, with the most associated TCRs seen for DRB1 alleles and the fewest for HLA-C alleles. Linkage disequilibrium might explain the correlated functional status among segregating V segments, but an unknown experimental factor could not be ruled out. The cohort was sequenced for TCR beta chains only, and without alpha or paired-chain data the features that could be detected were limited. HLA typing was unavailable for some donors at each locus, so association tests used only the typed subset. While some public TCRs were present in many individuals, most TCR sequences turned up only very rarely across donors. In an earlier analysis of about 540 of the donors, most TCR beta V segments were observed in productive rearrangements about 87% or about 30% of the time, broadly matching IMGT annotations. Sequencing depth was assumed to be roughly uniform across donors in the presence/absence analyses, though that assumption may not hold. The only immune exposure information available for the cohort was CMV serostatus.

In total, just over 650 healthy bone marrow donors made up the cohort. At the time of sampling, every cohort member was nominally healthy, though immune exposures that went unrecorded were likely present. The donor tested CMV seronegative, placing the donor among the 350 or so seronegative members of the cohort. Each donor provided a peripheral blood sample, and peripheral blood mononuclear cells were used for TCR beta sequencing. The Qiagen DNeasy Blood Extraction Kit was used to extract genomic DNA from the blood cell samples. As concerns this clone: The antigen this receptor binds is unknown. The sample holds no much larger clone one base away, and base qualities are not on file.

Sequences were obtained from PBMCs. The chain links TRBV11-2 with TRBJ1-4; the D gene is unclear. The TCR sequence derives from a boy younger than 18 in good health and CMV-seronegative. CDR3 sequence: CASSRDWARTNEKLFF. The sequenced DNA is TGTGCCAGCAGCCGGGATTGGGCACGAACGAATGAAAAACTGTTTTTT. Extended through the reference TRBV11-2 and TRBJ1-4 proteins, this CDR3 yields the full variable domain: EAGVAQSPRYKIIEKRQSVAFWCNPISGHATLYWYQQILGQGPKLLIQFQNNGVVDDSQLPKDRFSAERLKGVDSTLKIQPAKLEDSAVYLCASSRDWARTNEKLFFGSGTQLSVL.